This T cell receptor beta chain was sequenced in a study of cytomegalovirus exposure and HLA in healthy donors. Germline-derived CDR1 and CDR2 are SGHDT and YYEEEE. The CDR3 extends over 16 amino acids. V was cut by 3 bases and J by 8 bases, with 18 bases left in between. Study outcomes and limitations: Data from an earlier analysis indicated that most TCR beta V segments were productive either about 87% or about 30% of the time. Around 18,000 TCR beta sequences were associated with HLA alleles at 0.05 false discovery rate in a later analysis.

A multiplex PCR was run with 60 Vbeta primers and 13 Jbeta primers. Sequencing used immunoSEQ multiplex PCR; TCRdb keeps in-frame clones, though not all of them. The sample has about 140,000 clones; 80% are singletons. A note on this clone: Its antigen is as yet unknown.

Sample: PBMCs. The chain carries TRBV5-6 and TRBJ1-6; D remains ambiguous. The TCR sequence derives from a man aged 45-65 years in good health and CMV-seronegative. In nucleotides, the CDR3 is TGTGCCAGCAGCTCACGCAACGTGCTAAGTGATTCACCCCTCCACTTT. This sequence encodes CASSSRNVLSDSPLHF.